These 18 T cell receptor beta chains were sequenced from one sample in a study of blood T cell repertoires in COVID-19. Sequenced by immunoSEQ multiplex PCR; TCRdb stores in-frame clones only, minus some. Of about 250,000 clones listed, about nine tenths were seen once; the top ten hold roughly 6%. Source material: peripheral blood. These receptors were collected from a woman in her 30s with COVID-19, enrolled during active disease.

V and J are TRBV9 and TRBJ2-5, with a weak D call TRBD2 (6 bases). The CDR3 covers 15 residues. V shed 3 bases and J shed 5 bases, with 17 bases lying between them. CDR1 and CDR2 from the germline V gene are SGDLS and YYNGEE. The CDR3 spells CASSGTGTFRETQYF. The CDR3 coding sequence is TGTGCCAGCAGCGGGACCGGGACTTTCAGGGAGACCCAGTACTTC.

The rearrangement links TRBV7-2 to TRBJ2-3, with 11 bases fitting TRBD2. Per the germline V gene, CDR1 is SGHTA and CDR2 is FQGNSA. CDR3 length: 21 amino acids. Trimming at V came to 0 bases and at J to 0 bases, leaving 14 bases not matched to a gene. This chain's CDR3 is CASSLAVTGRLAGGSTDTQYF. DNA for the CDR3: TGTGCCAGCAGCTTAGCGGTTACAGGGAGGCTAGCGGGAGGAAGCACAGATACGCAGTATTTT.

The chain is built from TRBV11-2 and TRBJ1-1; unclear D gene. Deletions cut 1 base from V and 4 bases from J, with 10 bases between. Germline V gene sequence: CDR1 SGHAT, CDR2 FQNNGV. CDR3 size: 14 residues. CDR3 protein: CASSLGIPGTEAFF. CDR3 DNA: TGTGCCAGCAGCTTAGGGATCCCAGGCACTGAAGCTTTCTTT.

The chain carries TRBV4-2 and TRBJ2-1; 8 bases agree with TRBD2. With 4 bases clipped from V and 8 bases from J, the junction kept 13 bases outside the gene matches. Germline loops: CDR1 LGHNA, CDR2 YNFKEQ. CDR3 length: 16 residues. Here the CDR3 reads CASSPQGTGGRDEQFF. The CDR3 nucleotides read TGTGCCAGCAGCCCTCAAGGGACGGGGGGGCGCGATGAGCAGTTCTTC.

The chain employs TRBV7-8 and TRBJ2-1, with 15 bases fitting TRBD2. The V and J ends lost 3 bases and 8 bases, in that order; junction bases with no gene match: 11. In germline, CDR1 is SGHVS, CDR2 FQNEAQ. This CDR3 is 18 amino acids long. The CDR3 coding sequence is TGTGCCAGCAGCTTCGGACTAGCGGGGGGGCCAAGGGACGATGAGCAGTTCTTC. This gives the protein CASSFGLAGGPRDDEQFF.

The genes are TRBV24-1 and TRBJ2-3; 8 bases fit TRBD1. The junction had 11 bases not matched to a gene; V was cut back by 5 bases and J by 2 bases. This CDR3 region has 17 residues. Germline CDR1 and CDR2: KGHDR and SFDVKD. As DNA, the CDR3 is TGTGCCACCAGTGTTCAAACCCGGACAGGGAACACAGATACGCAGTATTTT. As protein: CATSVQTRTGNTDTQYF.

CDR3 sequence: CASSLQTNYGYTF. In DNA form, the CDR3 reads TGTGCCAGCAGCTTACAAACAAATTATGGCTACACCTTC. This sequence joins TRBV7-9 and TRBJ1-2; D call uncertain. Trimming took off 2 bases at V and 5 bases at J, with 9 bases between the two ends. From germline, CDR1 is SEHNR and CDR2 FQNEAQ (reference sequence). The CDR3 spans 13 residues.

The chain couples TRBV2 to TRBJ2-7, with 10 bases lining up with TRBD2. V shed 6 bases and J 3 bases; nucleotides not matched to a gene: 11. This CDR3 has 16 residues. Germline V gives CDR1 SNHLY, CDR2 FYNNEI. The CDR3 protein is CASRSGGASGFYEQYF. The CDR3 DNA reads as TGTGCCAGCAGGAGCGGGGGGGCCTCTGGGTTCTACGAGCAGTACTTC. Variable domain in full (rest from reference TRBV2 and TRBJ2-7): EPEVTQTPSHQVTQMGQEVILRCVPISNHLYFYWYRQILGQKVEFLVSFYNNEISEKSEIFDDQFSVERPDGSNFTLKIRSTKLEDSAMYFCASRSGGASGFYEQYFGPGTRLTVT.

This clone showed up just once. In DNA form, the CDR3 reads TGTGCCAGCAGCAGGACAGGGGAGGCTGAAGCTTTCTTT. This encodes CASSRTGEAEAFF. The chain links TRBV7-9 to TRBJ1-1; 9 bases are shared with TRBD1. The CDR3 has 13 amino acids. Germline V gene data show CDR1 as SEHNR and CDR2 as FQNEAQ (reference sequence). Trimming at V came to 5 bases and at J to 6 bases, leaving 4 bases not matched to a gene.

This clone showed up just a few times. The chain combines TRBV21-1 with TRBJ2-3; TRBD1 is the table's D call, not checked against the DNA. TRBV21-1 is given as a pseudogene. The CDR3 contains 18 residues. The CDR3 loop is CASSIRDRRHFSTDTQYF. In DNA form, the CDR3 reads TGTGCCAGCAGCATCCGGGACAGGAGACATTTTAGCACAGATACGCAGTATTTT.

CDR3 residues: CASSLGALSSYEQYF. CDR3 sequence (DNA): TGTGCCAGCAGCTTGGGAGCGCTCAGCTCCTACGAGCAGTACTTC. V is TRBV5-4 and J is TRBJ2-7; D remains ambiguous. CDR3 length: 15 residues. Germline CDR1 SGHNT, CDR2 YYREEE (reference sequence). Trimming cost V 0 bases and J 0 bases, with 10 bases left between them.

The chain combines TRBV7-2 with TRBJ2-7; TRBD1 matches 9 bases. V trimming: 1 base; J trimming: 3 bases; junction bases outside the gene matches: 4. The CDR3 consists of 15 residues. Germline values: CDR1 SGHTA, CDR2 FQGNSA. The CDR3 here is CASSLDGTGFYEQYV. The CDR3 DNA is TGTGCCAGCAGCTTAGACGGGACAGGGTTCTACGAGCAGTACGTC.

This sequence joins TRBV9 and TRBJ1-2, with 7 bases identical to TRBD1. The V segment lost 4 bases and the J segment 5 bases; nucleotides outside the gene matches: 8. CDR1 and CDR2 (germline): SGDLS, YYNGEE. CDR3 length: 14 amino acids. The CDR3 is CASSLRWDSYGYTF. Here the CDR3 DNA reads TGTGCCAGCAGCCTCCGCTGGGACAGTTATGGCTACACCTTC.

The chain joins TRBV30 to TRBJ2-1; D ambiguous. The V end lost 5 bases, the J end lost 4 bases, and 15 bases lay between the germline ends. The germline gives CDR1 GTSNPN, CDR2 SVGIG (reference sequence). This CDR3 has 14 residues. The CDR3, as DNA: TGTGCCTGGGGCTGGGCAGCCAATTACAATGAGCAGTTCTTC. Protein: CAWGWAANYNEQFF. Filled out from reference TRBV30 and TRBJ2-1, the complete variable domain reads SQTIHQWPATLVQPVGSPLSLECTVEGTSNPNLYWYRQAAGRGLQLLFYSVGIGQISSEVPQNLSASRPQDRQFILSSKKLLLSDSGFYLCAWGWAANYNEQFFGPGTRLTVL.

This clone was seen a single time. The chain uses TRBV2 and TRBJ2-3; D unresolved. The CDR3 consists of 13 residues. Per germline, CDR1 SNHLY and CDR2 FYNNEI. Between the trimmed V and J ends, which lost 9 bases and 2 bases, there was a span of 12 bases. The CDR3 DNA reads as TGTGCCAGTAGCTGGCTCATCACAGATACGCAGTATTTT. Protein sequence: CASSWLITDTQYF.

The V call is TRBV15, the J call TRBJ1-2; unclear D gene. This CDR3 has 13 residues. CDR1 and CDR2 (germline): LNHNV, YYDKDF (reference sequence). V lost 3 bases and J 4 bases, leaving 9 bases between the germline ends. In nucleotides, the CDR3 is TGTGCCACCAGCAGTAATATCTTCTATGGCTACACCTTC. Translated: CATSSNIFYGYTF.

This clone was picked up one time. V usage is TRBV10-3 and J usage is TRBJ1-1, with TRBD1 identical over 8 bases. Germline-derived CDR1 and CDR2 are ENHRY and SYGVKD. This CDR3 has 14 amino acids. The V gene end was trimmed by 7 bases and the J gene end by 4 bases; junction bases not matched to a gene: 8. CDR3 protein: CAINPTGQGTEAFF. In DNA form, the CDR3 reads TGTGCCATCAACCCCACTGGACAGGGCACTGAAGCTTTCTTT.

The V call is TRBV28, the J call TRBJ2-7; D is perhaps TRBD1 (5 bases). V shed 1 base and J shed 4 bases, with 14 bases lying between them. CDR1 is MDHEN and CDR2 is SYDVKM in the germline V gene. The CDR3 has 15 residues. The CDR3 is CASSLLGRDGYEQYF. In DNA, the CDR3 is TGTGCCAGCAGTTTATTAGGCAGGGATGGGTACGAGCAGTACTTC.